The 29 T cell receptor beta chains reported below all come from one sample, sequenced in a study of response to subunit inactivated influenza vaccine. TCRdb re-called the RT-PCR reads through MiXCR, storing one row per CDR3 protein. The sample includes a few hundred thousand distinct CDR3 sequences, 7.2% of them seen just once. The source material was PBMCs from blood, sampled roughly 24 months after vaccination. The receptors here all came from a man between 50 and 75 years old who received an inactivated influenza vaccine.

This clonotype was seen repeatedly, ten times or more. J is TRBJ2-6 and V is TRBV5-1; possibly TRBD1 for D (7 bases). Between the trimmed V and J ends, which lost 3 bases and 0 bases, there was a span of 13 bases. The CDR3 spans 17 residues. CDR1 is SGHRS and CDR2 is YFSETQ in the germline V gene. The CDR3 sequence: CASSSRQGLSGANVLTF. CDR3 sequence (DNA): TGCGCCAGCAGCTCCCGACAGGGACTCTCTGGGGCCAACGTCCTGACTTTC.

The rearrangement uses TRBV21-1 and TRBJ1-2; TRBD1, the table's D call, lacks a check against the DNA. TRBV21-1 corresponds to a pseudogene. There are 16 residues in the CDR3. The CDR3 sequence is CASSKEVQGRSYGYTF. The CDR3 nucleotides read TGTGCCAGCAGCAAAGAGGTGCAGGGCAGGAGCTATGGCTACACCTTC.

The CDR3 bases are TGTGCCAGCAGTGACAAGGACAGGGGCTCTGGGGCCAACGTCCTGACTTTC. Its translation: CASSDKDRGSGANVLTF. The chain links TRBV2 to TRBJ2-6, with TRBD1 identical over 9 bases. Germline lookup yields CDR1 SNHLY and CDR2 FYNNEI. CDR3 length: 17 residues. Losses at the gene ends were 3 bases for V and 0 bases for J; bases not matched to a gene: 3.

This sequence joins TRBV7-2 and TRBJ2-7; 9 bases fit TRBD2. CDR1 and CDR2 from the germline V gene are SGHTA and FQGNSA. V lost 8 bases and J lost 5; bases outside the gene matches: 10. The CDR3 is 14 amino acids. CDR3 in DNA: TGTGCCAGCTCGAGTAGCGGGAGCGAAAACGAGCAGTACTTC. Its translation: CASSSSGSENEQYF.

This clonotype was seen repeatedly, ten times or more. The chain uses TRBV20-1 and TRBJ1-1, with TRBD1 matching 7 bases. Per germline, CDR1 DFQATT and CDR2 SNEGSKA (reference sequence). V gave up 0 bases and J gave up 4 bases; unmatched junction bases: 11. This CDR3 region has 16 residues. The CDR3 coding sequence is TGCAGTGCTAGAGACCGATTGACAGGGTTTGGCACTGAAGCTTTCTTT. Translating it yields CSARDRLTGFGTEAFF.

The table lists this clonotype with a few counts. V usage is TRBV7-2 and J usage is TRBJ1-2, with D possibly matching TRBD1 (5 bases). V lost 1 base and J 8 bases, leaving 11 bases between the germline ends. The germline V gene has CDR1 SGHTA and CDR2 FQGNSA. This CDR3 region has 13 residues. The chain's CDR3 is CASSLDGGRGYTF. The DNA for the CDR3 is TGTGCCAGCAGCTTAGATGGGGGTCGGGGCTACACCTTC. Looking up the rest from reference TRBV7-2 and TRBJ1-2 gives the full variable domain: GAGVSQSPSNKVTEKGKDVELRCDPISGHTALYWYRQSLGQGLEFLIYFQGNSAPDKSGLPSDRFSAERTGGSVSTLTIQRTQQEDSAVYLCASSLDGGRGYTFGSGTRLTVV.

This CDR3 is CASSSGVTGYGYTF. The CDR3 bases are TGCGCCAGCAGCTCCGGAGTCACCGGCTATGGCTACACCTTC. The chain has TRBV5-1 and TRBJ1-2; D call uncertain. The germline V gene encodes CDR1 SGHRS and CDR2 YFSETQ. V was shortened by 3 bases and J by 4 bases, with 13 bases between the two germline ends. This CDR3 comprises 14 residues.

As DNA, the CDR3 is TGTGCCAGCAGTTACGGAACTGGACGGACTTCCTATGGCTACACCTTC. It encodes CASSYGTGRTSYGYTF. This rearrangement joins TRBV6-2 or TRBV6-3 to TRBJ1-2; no definite D call. Germline V gene data show CDR1 as MNHEY and CDR2 as SVGEGT. Trimming stripped 2 bases from V and 4 bases from J, with 17 bases between. The CDR3 covers 16 residues.

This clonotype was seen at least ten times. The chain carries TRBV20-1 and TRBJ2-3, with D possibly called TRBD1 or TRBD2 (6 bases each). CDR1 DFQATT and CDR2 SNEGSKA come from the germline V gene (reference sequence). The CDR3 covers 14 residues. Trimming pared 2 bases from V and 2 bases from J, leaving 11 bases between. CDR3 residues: CSARFPGATDTQYF. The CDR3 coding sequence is TGCAGTGCTAGATTTCCGGGGGCCACAGATACGCAGTATTTT.

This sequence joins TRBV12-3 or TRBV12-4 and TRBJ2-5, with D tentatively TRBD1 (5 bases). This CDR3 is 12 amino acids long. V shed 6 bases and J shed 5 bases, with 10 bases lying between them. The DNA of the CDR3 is TGTGCCAGCAGGAGGACATCGGAGACCCAGTACTTC. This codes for CASRRTSETQYF.

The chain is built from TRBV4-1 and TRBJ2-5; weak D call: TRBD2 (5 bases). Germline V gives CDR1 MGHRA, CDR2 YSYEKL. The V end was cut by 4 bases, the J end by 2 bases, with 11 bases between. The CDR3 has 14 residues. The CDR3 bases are TGCGCCAGCAGCCGTACGGGATTTCAAGAGACCCAGTACTTC. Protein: CASSRTGFQETQYF.

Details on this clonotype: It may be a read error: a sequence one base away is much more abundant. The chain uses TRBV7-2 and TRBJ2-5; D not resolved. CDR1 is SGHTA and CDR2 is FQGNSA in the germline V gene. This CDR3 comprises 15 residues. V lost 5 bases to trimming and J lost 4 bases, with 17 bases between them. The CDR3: CASSVNSRSTETQYF. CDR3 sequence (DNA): TGTGCCAGCAGCGTCAATAGCAGGAGCACAGAGACCCAGTACTTC.

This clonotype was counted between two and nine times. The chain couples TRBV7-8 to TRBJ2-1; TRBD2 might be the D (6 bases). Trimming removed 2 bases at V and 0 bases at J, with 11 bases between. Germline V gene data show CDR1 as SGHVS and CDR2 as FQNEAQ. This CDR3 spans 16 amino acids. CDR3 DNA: TGTGCCAGCAGCTTACCGGCGCGGGGCTCCTACAATGAGCAGTTCTTC. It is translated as CASSLPARGSYNEQFF. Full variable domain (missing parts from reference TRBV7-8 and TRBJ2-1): GAGVSQSPRYKVAKRGQDVALRCDPISGHVSLFWYQQALGQGPEFLTYFQNEAQLDKSGLPSDRFFAERPEGSVSTLKIQRTQQEDSAVYLCASSLPARGSYNEQFFGPGTRLTVL.

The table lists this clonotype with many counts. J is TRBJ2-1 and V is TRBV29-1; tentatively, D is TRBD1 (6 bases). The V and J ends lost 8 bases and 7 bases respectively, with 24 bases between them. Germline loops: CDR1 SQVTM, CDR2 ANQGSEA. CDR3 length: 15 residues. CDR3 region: CSIRRLGHQGNEQFF. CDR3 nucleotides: TGCAGCATACGGCGGCTGGGACACCAGGGTAATGAGCAGTTCTTC.

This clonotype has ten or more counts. CDR3 DNA: TGCGCCAGCAGCCAAGATCCAGGGGCCAACTATGGCTACACCTTC. Encoded protein: CASSQDPGANYGYTF. The chain is built from TRBV4-3 and TRBJ1-2; D possibly corresponds to TRBD1 (6 bases). V was cut by 0 bases and J by 2 bases, with 10 bases left in between. Germline CDR1 reads LGHNA; CDR2 reads YSLEER. The CDR3 length is 15 residues.

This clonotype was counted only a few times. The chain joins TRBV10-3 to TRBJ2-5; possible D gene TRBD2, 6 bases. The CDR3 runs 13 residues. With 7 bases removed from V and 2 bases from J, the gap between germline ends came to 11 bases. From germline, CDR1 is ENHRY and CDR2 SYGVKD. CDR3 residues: CAITAGTQETQYF. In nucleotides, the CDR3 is TGTGCCATCACCGCGGGGACGCAAGAGACCCAGTACTTC.

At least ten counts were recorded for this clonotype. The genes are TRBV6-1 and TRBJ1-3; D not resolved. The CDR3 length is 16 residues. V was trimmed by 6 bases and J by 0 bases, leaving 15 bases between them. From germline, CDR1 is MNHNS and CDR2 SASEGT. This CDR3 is CASSWGGRNSGNTIYF. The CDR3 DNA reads TGTGCCAGCAGCTGGGGTGGCCGAAACTCTGGAAACACCATATATTTT.

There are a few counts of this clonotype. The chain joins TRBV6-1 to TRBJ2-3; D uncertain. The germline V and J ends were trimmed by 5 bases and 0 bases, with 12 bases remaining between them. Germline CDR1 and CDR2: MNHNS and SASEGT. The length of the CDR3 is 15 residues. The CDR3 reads CASSRTDLSTDTQYF. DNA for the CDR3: TGTGCCAGCAGTCGGACGGACCTTAGCACAGATACGCAGTATTTT.

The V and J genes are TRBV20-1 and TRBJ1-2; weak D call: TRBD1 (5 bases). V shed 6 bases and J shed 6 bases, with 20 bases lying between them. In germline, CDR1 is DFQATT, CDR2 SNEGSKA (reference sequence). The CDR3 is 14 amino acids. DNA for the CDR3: TGCAGTGCGTTCCCTCCAGGGCTAGTTAATGGCTACACCTTC. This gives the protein CSAFPPGLVNGYTF.

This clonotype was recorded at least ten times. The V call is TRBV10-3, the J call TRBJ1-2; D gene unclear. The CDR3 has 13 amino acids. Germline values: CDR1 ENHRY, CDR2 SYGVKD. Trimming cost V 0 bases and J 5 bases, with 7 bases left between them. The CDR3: CAISESNKYGYTF. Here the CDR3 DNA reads TGTGCCATCAGTGAGTCAAATAAGTATGGCTACACCTTC.

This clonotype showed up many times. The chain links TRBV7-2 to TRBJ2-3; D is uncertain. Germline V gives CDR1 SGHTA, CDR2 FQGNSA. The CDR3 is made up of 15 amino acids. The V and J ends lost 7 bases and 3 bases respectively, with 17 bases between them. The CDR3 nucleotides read TGTGCCAGCACCCCGCTTGGGGTTATGACAGATACGCAGTATTTT. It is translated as CASTPLGVMTDTQYF.

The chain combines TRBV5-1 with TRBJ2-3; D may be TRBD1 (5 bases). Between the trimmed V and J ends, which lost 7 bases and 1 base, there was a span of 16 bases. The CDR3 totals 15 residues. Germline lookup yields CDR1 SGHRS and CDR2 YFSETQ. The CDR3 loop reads CASSQGRLRTDTQYF. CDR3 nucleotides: TGCGCCAGCTCGCAGGGCCGTTTACGCACAGATACGCAGTATTTT.

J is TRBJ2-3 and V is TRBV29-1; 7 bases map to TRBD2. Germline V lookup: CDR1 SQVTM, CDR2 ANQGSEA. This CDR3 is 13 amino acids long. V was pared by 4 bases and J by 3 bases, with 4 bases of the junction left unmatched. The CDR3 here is CSVALRGTDTQYF. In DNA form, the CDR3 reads TGCAGCGTTGCTTTGCGGGGGACAGATACGCAGTATTTT.

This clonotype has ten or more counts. The DNA of the CDR3 is TGTGCCAGCAGCTTCCCGGACAGGGTTGGAGATACGCAGTATTTT. The encoded protein is CASSFPDRVGDTQYF. This chain uses TRBV11-2 with TRBJ2-3; 8 bases match TRBD1. The CDR3 is 15 residues long. Germline V gene data show CDR1 as SGHAT and CDR2 as FQNNGV. V dropped 3 bases and J dropped 5; count of bases not matched to a gene: 7.

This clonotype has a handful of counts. Here the CDR3 DNA reads TGCGCCAGCAGCTTGGAACTGGTAGATCGTGATGAAAAACTGTTTTTT. Translation: CASSLELVDRDEKLFF. The chain links TRBV5-1 to TRBJ1-4; D gene ambiguous. The CDR3 contains 16 residues. Trimming pared 0 bases from V and 6 bases from J, leaving 15 bases between. CDR1 is SGHRS, CDR2 YFSETQ, per germline.

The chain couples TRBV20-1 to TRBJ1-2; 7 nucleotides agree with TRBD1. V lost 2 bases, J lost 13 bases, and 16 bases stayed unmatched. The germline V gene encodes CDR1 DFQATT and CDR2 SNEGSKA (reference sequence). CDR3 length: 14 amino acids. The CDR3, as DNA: TGCAGTGCTAGAACCGACAGGGTTTGGGGGGTTCCCACCTTC. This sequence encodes CSARTDRVWGVPTF.

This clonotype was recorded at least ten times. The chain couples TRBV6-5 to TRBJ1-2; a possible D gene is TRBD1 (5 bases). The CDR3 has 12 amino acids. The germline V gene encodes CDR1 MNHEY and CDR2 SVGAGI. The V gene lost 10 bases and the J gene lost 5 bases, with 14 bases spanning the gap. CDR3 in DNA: TGTGCCACCCGTGTTGGGGGGTATGGCTACACCTTC. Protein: CATRVGGYGYTF.

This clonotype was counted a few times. CDR3 nucleotide sequence: TGTGCCAGCAGCTTATCGCAGGGGAACTACGAGCAGTACTTC. Its translation is CASSLSQGNYEQYF. This chain connects TRBV7-8 to TRBJ2-7, with D perhaps TRBD1 (6 bases). Germline V gene data show CDR1 as SGHVS and CDR2 as FQNEAQ. The germline V and J ends were trimmed by 2 bases and 3 bases, with 11 bases remaining between them. This CDR3 is built from 14 residues. Full variable domain (missing parts from reference TRBV7-8 and TRBJ2-7): GAGVSQSPRYKVAKRGQDVALRCDPISGHVSLFWYQQALGQGPEFLTYFQNEAQLDKSGLPSDRFFAERPEGSVSTLKIQRTQQEDSAVYLCASSLSQGNYEQYFGPGTRLTVT.

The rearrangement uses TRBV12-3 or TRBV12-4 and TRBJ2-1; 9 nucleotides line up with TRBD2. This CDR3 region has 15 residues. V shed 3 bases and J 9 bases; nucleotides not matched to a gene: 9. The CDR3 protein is CASSFFGGGAPEQFF. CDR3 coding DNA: TGTGCCAGCAGTTTTTTTGGCGGGGGGGCCCCTGAGCAGTTCTTC.